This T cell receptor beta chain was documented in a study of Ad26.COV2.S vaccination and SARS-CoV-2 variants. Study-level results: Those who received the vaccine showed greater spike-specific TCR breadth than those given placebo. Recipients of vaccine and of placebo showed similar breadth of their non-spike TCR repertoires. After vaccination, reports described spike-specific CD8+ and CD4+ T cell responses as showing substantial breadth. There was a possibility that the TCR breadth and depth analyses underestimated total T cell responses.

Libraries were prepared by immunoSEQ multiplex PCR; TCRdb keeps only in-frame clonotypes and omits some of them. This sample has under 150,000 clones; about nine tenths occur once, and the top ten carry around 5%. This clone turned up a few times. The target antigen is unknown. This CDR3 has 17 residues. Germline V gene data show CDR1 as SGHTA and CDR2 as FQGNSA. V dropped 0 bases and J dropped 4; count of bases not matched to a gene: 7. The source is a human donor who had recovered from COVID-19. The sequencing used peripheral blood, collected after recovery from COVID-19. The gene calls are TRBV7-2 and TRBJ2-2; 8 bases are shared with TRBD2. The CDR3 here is CASSLALSSGSTGELFF. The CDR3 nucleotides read TGTGCCAGCAGCTTAGCCCTATCTAGCGGGTCCACCGGGGAGCTGTTTTTT.